This TCR beta chain was identified in a study of blood T cell repertoires in COVID-19. Study in general: COVID-19 samples collected from the United States, Italy and Spain covered acute and convalescent phases. The cDNA or gDNA used as material had been derived from T cells, B-cell-depleted T cells, or PBMCs.

CDR1 and CDR2 from the germline V gene are SEHNR and FQNEAQ (reference sequence). The CDR3 length is 14 residues. V was clipped by 5 bases and J by 7 bases, with 18 bases between them. This clone came up a few times. Under the authors' procedure: It was from reference gene primer amplification that nucleated cell counts were estimated. Sequenced by immunoSEQ multiplex PCR; TCRdb stores in-frame clones only, minus some. Clone size and V and J calls were adopted from that table, with D and trimming inferred from the DNA. Among roughly 150,000 clones listed, about four fifths were seen once. Sequenced input: peripheral blood. V is TRBV7-9 and J is TRBJ2-7; D perhaps matches TRBD1 (6 bases). The origin of this receptor is a man between 65 and 85 years old with active or convalescent COVID-19. The CDR3, as DNA: TGTGCCAGCAGCCCGAGATGGGGCCAGGGGGAGCAGTACTTC. This gives the protein CASSPRWGQGEQYF.